This is a list of T cell receptor beta chains from one sample in a study of cytomegalovirus exposure and HLA in healthy donors. The repertoire was sequenced with immunoSEQ multiplex PCR; TCRdb's copy has only in-frame clones and lacks some. The profile shows 95,000 to 150,000 clones, 76% of them singletons. The material sequenced was PBMCs. These receptors all stem from a man aged 45-65 years in good health and CMV-seronegative. Both conserved end residues are part of each CDR3. The D gene is left open where the match is weak. Size values are once, few and many counts, or a class for expanded clones, and some rows have none.

V	J	D	size	CDR3	DNA
TRBV5-1	TRBJ1-3	.	.	CASSLTLESSGNTIYF	TGCGCCAGCAGCTTGACTTTGGAGAGCTCTGGAAACACCATATATTTT
TRBV5-4	TRBJ1-2	.	.	CASSGPRGGSGYTF	TGTGCCAGCAGCGGACCCCGGGGGGGCTCTGGCTACACCTTC
TRBV6-1	TRBJ1-6	.	.	CASRSYNGLNSPLHF	TGTGCCAGCAGATCATACAACGGACTGAATTCACCCCTCCACTTT
TRBV10-1	TRBJ2-2	TRBD1	.	CATTSDRATGELFF	TGCGCCACCACCTCAGACAGGGCCACCGGGGAGCTGTTTTTT
TRBV4-3	TRBJ1-6	.	few	CASSQGVVLDSPLHF	TGCGCCAGCAGCCAAGGTGTAGTGTTGGATTCACCCCTCCACTTT
TRBV4-1	TRBJ2-3	TRBD2	.	CASRGGASTDTQYF	TGCGCCAGCAGGGGAGGGGCCAGCACAGATACGCAGTATTTT
TRBV19	TRBJ1-3	.	.	CASSTGSGNTIYF	TGTGCCAGTTCGACAGGCTCTGGAAACACCATATATTTT
TRBV5-6	TRBJ1-6	.	.	CASSLAGGLVPDGDSPLHF	TGTGCCAGCAGCTTGGCCGGAGGTCTTGTCCCGGATGGGGATTCACCCCTCCACTTT
TRBV11-2	TRBJ2-4	TRBD2	.	CASSFGLAQHF	TGTGCCAGCAGCTTTGGACTAGCGCAACACTTC
TRBV28	TRBJ1-2	TRBD1	.	CASSSTGRTDYGYTF	TGTGCCAGCAGTTCGACAGGGCGAACGGACTATGGCTACACCTTC
TRBV5-1	TRBJ1-6	.	.	CASSSPSGRVNSPLHF	TGCGCCAGCAGCTCCCCCTCAGGCAGGGTAAATTCACCCCTCCACTTT
TRBV7-9	TRBJ2-1	TRBD2	few	CSSSLAGLAGGNEQFF	TGTTCCAGCAGCTTAGCCGGACTAGCGGGGGGGAATGAGCAGTTCTTC
TRBV6-5	TRBJ1-2	.	.	CASSSPGRVGGYTF	TGTGCCAGCAGTTCCCCGGGGAGGGTGGGTGGCTACACCTTC
TRBV29-1	TRBJ2-1	TRBD1	.	CSVRDRDRGFTNEQFF	TGCAGCGTCCGCGATAGGGACAGGGGGTTTACCAATGAGCAGTTCTTC
TRBV18	TRBJ2-5	.	.	CASSPPGRGRETQYF	TGTGCCAGCTCACCACCCGGAAGGGGTCGAGAGACCCAGTACTTC
TRBV5-1	TRBJ2-2	TRBD1	once	CASSTLQGASTGELFF	TGCGCCAGCAGCACGCTACAGGGGGCGAGCACCGGGGAGCTGTTTTTT
TRBV2	TRBJ1-1	TRBD1	.	CASMQLSQGITEAFF	TGTGCCAGCATGCAGCTCTCACAGGGGATTACTGAAGCTTTCTTT
TRBV15	TRBJ2-1	TRBD2	.	CATTIGKAGGPSYNEQFF	TGTGCCACCACCATTGGGAAGGCGGGGGGTCCTTCCTACAATGAGCAGTTCTTC
TRBV9	TRBJ2-3	TRBD2	.	CASSVGLAGTDTQYF	TGTGCCAGCAGCGTAGGACTAGCGGGCACAGATACGCAGTATTTT
TRBV29-1	TRBJ1-1	.	.	CSVLTANTEAFF	TGCAGCGTTTTGACTGCGAACACTGAAGCTTTCTTT
TRBV5-1	TRBJ2-2	.	.	CASSLARVTGELFF	TGCGCCAGCAGCTTGGCCAGGGTAACCGGGGAGCTGTTTTTT
TRBV6-1	TRBJ2-7	TRBD1	.	CASRKPGQGSYEQYF	TGTGCCAGCAGGAAGCCGGGACAGGGCTCCTACGAGCAGTACTTC
TRBV19	TRBJ1-1	.	.	CASTLAGQRTEAFF	TGTGCCAGTACCTTGGCGGGCCAGAGGACTGAAGCTTTCTTT
TRBV5-4	TRBJ2-7	.	.	CASSLVVSSSYEQYF	TGTGCCAGCAGCTTGGTAGTCTCCTCCTCCTACGAGCAGTACTTC
TRBV10-1	TRBJ2-3	.	once	CASSEMAGRYTDTQYF	TGCGCCAGCAGTGAGATGGCAGGAAGATACACAGATACGCAGTATTTT